This is a list of T cell receptor beta chains from one sample in a study of neurological immune-mediated disorders. TCRdb processed the 5' RACE reads anew with MiXCR; each CDR3 protein has one entry. This table holds 77,000 or so distinct CDR3 sequences, approximately 9.4% found once. The sequencing sample was made of PBMCs. The receptors shown here come from a man in his fifties in good health. The CDR3 runs from the conserved cysteine through the conserved F or W. D genes are given only for firm matches. A clone size is listed for some rows: how often the clone was seen (once, few, many), or a class if it is expanded.

V,size,D,J,DNA,CDR3
TRBV7-2,many,TRBD1,TRBJ2-4,TGTGCCAGCAGCTTAGCCCCCCGGGACAGGGCTGGGGTAAACATTCAGTACTTC,CASSLAPRDRAGVNIQYF
TRBV2,many,TRBD1,TRBJ2-5,TGTGCCAGCAGGGCCACAGGGGGTGTGTGGCAAGAGACCCAGTACTTC,CASRATGGVWQETQYF
TRBV20-1,-,TRBD2,TRBJ2-1,TGCAGAGCTCTCCTTCTGACTAGCGGCTCATACAATGAGCAGTTCTTC,CRALLLTSGSYNEQFF
TRBV24-1,many,TRBD1,TRBJ2-1,TGTGCCACCAGTGACCGACAGGGTTTCAATGAGCAGTTCTTC,CATSDRQGFNEQFF
TRBV3-1,many,-,TRBJ2-4,TGTGCCAGCAGCCAAGATAATGGGGGGCAAGGAGCCATTCAGTACTTC,CASSQDNGGQGAIQYF
TRBV6-1,many,-,TRBJ1-1,TGTGCCAGCAGGACTGCAGGGTTCACTGAAGCTTTCTTT,CASRTAGFTEAFF
TRBV10-3,many,TRBD2,TRBJ2-5,TGTGCCATCAGTGATAGAGTTTCTAGCGGGAGAGGAGAGACCCAGTACTTC,CAISDRVSSGRGETQYF
TRBV7-2,many,-,TRBJ1-5,TGTGCCAGCAGCTTAGGTCGGGGATATCAGCCCCAGCATTTT,CASSLGRGYQPQHF
TRBV20-1,many,-,TRBJ2-3,TGCAGTGCGGACGGGGTAGCCCGCACAGATACGCAGTATTTT,CSADGVARTDTQYF
TRBV5-1,many,-,TRBJ2-7,TGCGCCAGCAGCTTCGGGACCTACGAGCAGTACTTC,CASSFGTYEQYF
TRBV12-3/TRBV12-4,many,TRBD1,TRBJ1-5,TGTGCCAGCAGTCTCACAGGGGGGGATCAGCCCCAGCATTTT,CASSLTGGDQPQHF
TRBV20-1,many,-,TRBJ2-4,TGCAGTGCTAGAGTAGGGACTCGCAAAGCCAAAAACATTCAGTACTTC,CSARVGTRKAKNIQYF
TRBV5-1,many,-,TRBJ1-1,TGCGCCAGCAGCTTGGGTGGTATACCTGAAGCTTTCTTT,CASSLGGIPEAFF
TRBV28,many,-,TRBJ2-1,TGTGCCAGCAGTTTACCTACTACCGTGGGAAATGAGCAGTTCTTC,CASSLPTTVGNEQFF
TRBV18,many,-,TRBJ1-5,TGTGCCAGCTCACCACCGGGCCAGCCCCAGCATTTT,CASSPPGQPQHF
TRBV19,-,-,TRBJ1-5,TGTGCCAGTAGTATCTCAGGACAACCTAGCAATCAGCCCCAGCATTTT,CASSISGQPSNQPQHF
TRBV5-1,-,TRBD1,TRBJ2-7,TGCACCAGCAGCATGGGACAGGGAATCTACGAGCAGTACTTC,CTSSMGQGIYEQYF
TRBV11-2,many,TRBD2,TRBJ2-1,TGTGCCAGCTTACACACCCGGACTAGTGAGCAGTTCTTC,CASLHTRTSEQFF